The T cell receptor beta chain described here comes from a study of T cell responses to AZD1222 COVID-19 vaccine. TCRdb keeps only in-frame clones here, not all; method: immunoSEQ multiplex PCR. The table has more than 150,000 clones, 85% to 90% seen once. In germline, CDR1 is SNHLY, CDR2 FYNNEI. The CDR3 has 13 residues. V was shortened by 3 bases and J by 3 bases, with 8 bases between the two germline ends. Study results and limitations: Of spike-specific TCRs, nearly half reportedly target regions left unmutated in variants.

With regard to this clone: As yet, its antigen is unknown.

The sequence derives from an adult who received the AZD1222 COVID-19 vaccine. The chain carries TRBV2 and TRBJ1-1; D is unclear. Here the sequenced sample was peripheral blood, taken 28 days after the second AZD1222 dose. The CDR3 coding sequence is TGTGCCAGCAGTGAGGTGGTTTACACTGAAGCTTTCTTT. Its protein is CASSEVVYTEAFF.